The following is a T cell receptor beta chain sequence with its context. This sample was included in a study of blood T cell repertoires in COVID-19. At the level of the study: There were acute and convalescent COVID-19 samples, and they came from the United States, Italy and Spain.

Original analysis: Amplification from reference gene primers served as the basis for estimated nucleated cell counts. Sequenced by immunoSEQ multiplex PCR; TCRdb stores in-frame clones only, minus some. V and J calls and clone size are as listed in that table; D and trimming were resolved from the DNA. The top ten hold roughly 2% of the sample, which has tens of thousands of clones, 65% to 85% seen once. This CDR3 comprises 13 residues. The V gene's germline CDR1 is GTSNPN and CDR2 SVGIG (reference sequence). V was cut by 2 bases and J by 4 bases, with 11 bases left in between. The chain has TRBV30 and TRBJ1-1; D gene unclear. The source is an older woman with acute or convalescent COVID-19. The sequenced material came from peripheral blood. Written as DNA, the CDR3 is TGTGCCTGGAGTAAGGTGGAGGGCACTGAAGCTTTCTTT. Amino acid sequence: CAWSKVEGTEAFF.